The entry that follows covers one T cell receptor beta chain sequence. The sample comes from a study of blood T cell repertoires in COVID-19. J lost 7 bases, V lost 0 bases, and 9 bases had no gene match. The CDR3 spans 19 residues. Germline CDR1 and CDR2: LNHDA and SQIVND (reference sequence). Libraries were prepared by immunoSEQ multiplex PCR; TCRdb keeps only in-frame clonotypes and omits some of them. The table includes roughly 70,000 clones, around 75% detected once. The sequence came from a man between 70 and 80 years old with acute or convalescent COVID-19. Sample: peripheral blood. V usage is TRBV19 and J usage is TRBJ2-4; 16 bases fit TRBD2. CDR3 sequence (DNA): TGTGCCAGTAGTATAGACGGGACTAGCGGGAGGGCCTCGGGCAACATTCAGTACTTC. It codes for CASSIDGTSGRASGNIQYF.